This is a list of T cell receptor beta chains from one sample in a study of cytomegalovirus exposure and HLA in healthy donors. The assay was immunoSEQ multiplex PCR, and TCRdb's table has in-frame clones only and misses some. The table has fewer than 90,000 clones, 90% to 96% seen once. Sequenced material: PBMCs. These receptors were obtained from a man aged 18 to 29 in good health and CMV-seropositive. Each CDR3 is given with its conserved first and last residue. The D gene is left open where the match is weak. Only some rows state a clone size, as once, few, many or a class for expanded clones.

v_call	clone_size	j_call	d_call	cdr3_aa	cdr3_nt
TRBV9	-	TRBJ1-2	-	CASSDSSRDPYYGYTF	TGTGCCAGCAGCGACAGCTCGCGGGATCCCTACTATGGCTACACCTTC
TRBV9	-	TRBJ2-2	TRBD2	CASSVEGLAGGLAGELFF	TGTGCCAGCAGCGTAGAGGGACTAGCGGGAGGTCTGGCCGGGGAGCTGTTTTTT
TRBV11-3	-	TRBJ2-1	TRBD2	CASSQSAGGSHEQFF	TGTGCCAGCAGCCAGTCGGCGGGAGGCTCCCATGAGCAGTTCTTC
TRBV7-8	-	TRBJ1-4	-	CASSLYRVATNEKLFF	TGTGCCAGCAGCCTTTATAGAGTTGCAACTAATGAAAAACTGTTTTTT
TRBV5-1	-	TRBJ1-2	TRBD1	CASSLAGTGNYGYTF	TGCGCCAGCAGCCTCGCCGGGACAGGGAACTATGGCTACACCTTC
TRBV4-1	-	TRBJ2-4	TRBD2	CASEPGLAGLLAKNIQYF	TGCGCCAGTGAGCCCGGACTAGCGGGCCTGCTAGCCAAAAACATTCAGTACTTC
TRBV28	-	TRBJ1-1	-	CASTYARNTEAFF	TGTGCCAGCACTTACGCCAGAAACACTGAAGCTTTCTTT
TRBV7-9	-	TRBJ2-5	TRBD2	CASSLASTSGSTTQETQYF	TGTGCCAGCAGCTTAGCGTCAACTAGCGGGTCGACTACCCAAGAGACCCAGTACTTC
TRBV5-1	few	TRBJ1-5	-	CASSLSGDVDQPQHF	TGCGCCAGCAGCTTGTCAGGGGACGTAGACCAGCCCCAGCATTTT
TRBV11-2	-	TRBJ1-2	-	CASSFSPGDYGYTF	TGTGCCAGCAGCTTCTCGCCAGGGGACTATGGCTACACCTTC
TRBV6-5	-	TRBJ1-1	-	CASSIPGEGVTEAFF	TGTGCCAGCAGTATCCCAGGGGAAGGGGTGACTGAAGCTTTCTTT
TRBV28	-	TRBJ1-4	TRBD1	CASTDSGQALREKLFF	TGTGCCAGCACCGACTCCGGACAGGCCCTGAGAGAAAAACTGTTTTTT
TRBV5-1	-	TRBJ1-1	TRBD1	CASSFGTGGMNTEAFF	TGCGCCAGCAGCTTTGGGACAGGGGGTATGAACACTGAAGCTTTCTTT
TRBV9	-	TRBJ2-1	TRBD2	CASSGTSAYNEQFF	TGTGCCAGCAGCGGGACTAGCGCATACAATGAGCAGTTCTTC
TRBV5-1	-	TRBJ2-3	-	CASSLEGKWTDTQYF	TGCGCCAGCAGCTTGGAGGGGAAGTGGACAGATACGCAGTATTTT
TRBV20-1	-	TRBJ2-7	-	CSAPRGYEQYF	TGCAGTGCGCCCAGGGGATACGAGCAGTACTTC
TRBV27	-	TRBJ2-7	-	CASKFTLGPGDNEQYF	TGTGCCAGCAAATTTACTTTGGGACCGGGAGACAACGAGCAGTACTTC
TRBV11-2	-	TRBJ2-2	TRBD1	CASSGGQLTGELFF	TGTGCCAGCAGCGGGGGACAGCTTACCGGGGAGCTGTTTTTT
TRBV5-4	-	TRBJ2-1	-	CASSLQGSTGKQFF	TGTGCCAGCAGCTTGCAGGGTTCAACGGGCAAGCAGTTCTTC
TRBV29-1	-	TRBJ2-7	TRBD2	CSVEQGSGRGSYEQYF	TGCAGCGTCGAACAGGGGAGCGGGAGGGGGTCCTACGAGCAGTACTTC
TRBV15	-	TRBJ2-7	TRBD1	CATSRPGQGTSTQYF	TGTGCCACCAGCCGCCCGGGACAGGGAACTAGTACGCAGTACTTC
TRBV14	-	TRBJ1-1	TRBD1	CASSRRQGNTEAFF	TGTGCCAGCAGCCGAAGACAGGGGAACACTGAAGCTTTCTTT
TRBV7-9	-	TRBJ2-3	TRBD2	CASSPPQRERDTQYF	TGTGCCAGCAGCCCCCCGCAGCGGGAGAGAGATACGCAGTATTTT
TRBV4-1	-	TRBJ1-1	-	CASSQDMRGGEAFF	TGCGCCAGCAGCCAAGATATGAGGGGGGGTGAAGCTTTCTTT
TRBV30	-	TRBJ2-5	-	CAWSVRETQYF	TGTGCCTGGAGTGTTCGAGAGACCCAGTACTTC
TRBV13	-	TRBJ2-1	TRBD2	CASSSRLAGALGNEQFF	TGTGCCAGCAGCTCCCGACTAGCGGGAGCGTTGGGGAATGAGCAGTTCTTC
TRBV7-9	-	TRBJ2-3	TRBD1	CASSRSGTGEADTQYF	TGTGCCAGCAGCCGTTCCGGGACAGGGGAAGCAGATACGCAGTATTTT
TRBV5-6	-	TRBJ2-5	TRBD1	CASSPLRDRAGKTQYF	TGTGCCAGCAGCCCGCTACGGGACAGGGCGGGGAAGACCCAGTACTTC
TRBV2	-	TRBJ2-5	-	CASSGSPSGQETQYF	TGTGCCAGCAGTGGCTCCCCTTCGGGTCAAGAGACCCAGTACTTC
TRBV6-5	-	TRBJ2-1	TRBD2	CASSYVAGASGGEQFF	TGTGCCAGCAGTTACGTTGCGGGAGCGTCCGGAGGTGAGCAGTTCTTC
TRBV15	-	TRBJ2-1	-	CATSRDSGSYNEQFF	TGTGCCACCAGCAGAGATAGCGGCTCCTACAATGAGCAGTTCTTC
TRBV7-8	-	TRBJ2-7	-	CASSLRGGEQYF	TGTGCCAGCAGCTTAAGGGGAGGCGAGCAGTACTTC
TRBV4-1	-	TRBJ2-1	TRBD1	CASSHVTRDRIDNEQFF	TGCGCCAGCAGCCACGTGACCCGGGACAGGATCGACAATGAGCAGTTCTTC
TRBV10-1	-	TRBJ2-7	-	CASSHSGREGAFGLSEQYF	TGCGCCAGCAGTCATTCCGGGAGAGAAGGGGCTTTTGGTTTGTCCGAGCAGTACTTC
TRBV29-1	-	TRBJ2-3	TRBD2	CSVEYTSGSISSTDTQYF	TGCAGCGTTGAGTATACTAGCGGGAGTATTAGTAGCACAGATACGCAGTATTTT
TRBV11-2	-	TRBJ1-1	-	CASSLAGKGAEAFF	TGTGCCAGCAGCTTAGCAGGCAAGGGAGCTGAAGCTTTCTTT
TRBV4-2	-	TRBJ1-1	TRBD1	CASSQGEQGARAEAFF	TGTGCCAGCAGCCAAGGGGAACAGGGGGCACGGGCTGAAGCTTTCTTT
TRBV6-5	-	TRBJ1-2	-	CASSEYGRNYGYTF	TGTGCCAGCAGTGAATACGGTCGAAACTATGGCTACACCTTC
TRBV6-5	-	TRBJ1-4	TRBD1	CASSYSGQGEKLFF	TGTGCCAGCAGTTACTCGGGACAGGGTGAAAAACTGTTTTTT
TRBV5-6	-	TRBJ1-5	-	CASSQSPGSNQPQHF	TGTGCCAGCAGCCAATCGCCAGGGTCCAATCAGCCCCAGCATTTT
TRBV4-1	-	TRBJ2-7	TRBD2	CASSQILAGAYEQYF	TGCGCCAGCAGCCAAATTCTAGCGGGAGCCTACGAGCAGTACTTC
TRBV6-5	-	TRBJ1-3	-	CASSRTLGGTIYF	TGTGCCAGCAGCAGGACGCTCGGGGGCACCATATATTTT
TRBV28	-	TRBJ2-1	TRBD2	CASRPTSGREEQFF	TGTGCCAGCAGGCCCACTAGCGGGAGAGAGGAGCAGTTCTTC